This T cell receptor (beta chain) was sequenced during a study of T cell changes during pregnancy in multiple sclerosis. The CDR3 contains 16 residues. V lost 3 bases to trimming and J lost 7 bases, with 22 bases between them. CDR1 and CDR2 (germline): SGHRS, YFSETQ. This clone has only one observation. Measured with immunoSEQ multiplex PCR; TCRdb has only the in-frame clones, and not every one. Here the sample spans nearly 110,000 clones, roughly nine tenths being singletons. The sequence derives from a female donor with multiple sclerosis, enrolled in a pregnancy study. The material sequenced was peripheral blood, taken before pregnancy. The chain recombines TRBV5-1 with TRBJ1-1; D is perhaps TRBD1 (5 bases). The CDR3: CASSSTVGPGFGEAFF. CDR3 nucleotide sequence: TGCGCCAGCAGCTCCACGGTTGGTCCAGGGTTTGGTGAAGCTTTCTTT.